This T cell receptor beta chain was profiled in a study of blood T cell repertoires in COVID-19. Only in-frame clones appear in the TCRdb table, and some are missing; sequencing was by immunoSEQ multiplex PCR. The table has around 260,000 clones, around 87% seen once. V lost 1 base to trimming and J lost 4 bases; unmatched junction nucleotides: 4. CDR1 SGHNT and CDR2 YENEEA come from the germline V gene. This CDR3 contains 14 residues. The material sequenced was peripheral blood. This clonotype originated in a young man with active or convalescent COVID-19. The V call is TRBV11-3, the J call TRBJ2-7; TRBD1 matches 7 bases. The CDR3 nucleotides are TGTGCCAGCAGCTTAGCAGGCAGGGGGTACGAGCAGTACTTC. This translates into CASSLAGRGYEQYF.